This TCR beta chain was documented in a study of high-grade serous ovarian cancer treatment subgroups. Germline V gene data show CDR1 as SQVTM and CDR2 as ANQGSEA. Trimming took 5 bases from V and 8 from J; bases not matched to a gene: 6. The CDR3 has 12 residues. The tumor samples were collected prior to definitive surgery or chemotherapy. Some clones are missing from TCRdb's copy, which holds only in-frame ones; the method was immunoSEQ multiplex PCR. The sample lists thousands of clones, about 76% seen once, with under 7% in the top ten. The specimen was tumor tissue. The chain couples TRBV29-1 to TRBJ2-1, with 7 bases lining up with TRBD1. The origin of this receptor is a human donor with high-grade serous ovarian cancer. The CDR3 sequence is CSVRGQVDEQFF. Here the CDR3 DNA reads TGCAGCGTTCGAGGACAGGTCGATGAGCAGTTCTTC.